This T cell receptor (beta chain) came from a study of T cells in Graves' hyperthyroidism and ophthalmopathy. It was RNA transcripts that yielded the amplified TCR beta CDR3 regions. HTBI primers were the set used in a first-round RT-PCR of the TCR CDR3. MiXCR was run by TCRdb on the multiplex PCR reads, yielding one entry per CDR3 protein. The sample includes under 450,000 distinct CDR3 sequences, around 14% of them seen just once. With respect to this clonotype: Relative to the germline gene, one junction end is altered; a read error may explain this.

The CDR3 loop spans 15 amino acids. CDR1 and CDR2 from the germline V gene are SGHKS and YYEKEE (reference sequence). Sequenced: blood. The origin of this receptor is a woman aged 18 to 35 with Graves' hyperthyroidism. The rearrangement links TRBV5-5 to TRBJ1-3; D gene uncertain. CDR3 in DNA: TGTGCCAGCGGCTTGTACGGGTGGTCTGGAAACACCATATATTTT. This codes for CASGLYGWSGNTIYF.